Listed below are T cell receptor beta chains from one sample, sequenced in a study of T cell repertoires in cytomegalovirus infection. Their antigen targets remain unknown. TCRdb reanalysed the reads using MiXCR and keeps one entry per CDR3 protein. The sample includes 570,000 or so distinct CDR3 sequences, about 39% of them seen just once. The sample in question was cultured PBMCs, obtained from culture after CMV antigen stimulation. Receptors originate from a human donor in good health (CMV status not recorded). Some clones in this sample may be carry-over from other donors' samples. Each CDR3 is given with its conserved first and last residue. A D gene is named only where the DNA matches it firmly. Clone size, where shown, is once, few, many, or a class for clones that have expanded.

>TRBJ2-5|.|TRBV11-3|TRBD1
CASSHSDRAETQYF
TGTGCCAGCAGCCACTCTGACAGGGCAGAGACCCAGTACTTC
>TRBJ2-5|.|TRBV12-3/TRBV12-4|TRBD2
CASSSPRLAGPETQYF
TGTGCCAGCAGTTCCCCCCGACTAGCGGGACCAGAGACCCAGTACTTC
>TRBJ1-2|.|TRBV7-6|.
CASSPWVAGANYGYTF
TGTGCCAGCAGCCCATGGGTGGCAGGGGCTAACTATGGCTACACCTTC
>TRBJ2-1|.|TRBV4-1|.
CASSQGGREQFF
TGCGCCAGCAGCCAAGGTGGACGTGAGCAGTTCTTC
>TRBJ1-1|once|TRBV5-6|.
CASSSRLGAEAFF
TGTGCCAGCAGCTCCAGACTTGGAGCTGAAGCTTTCTTT
>TRBJ1-1|.|TRBV3-1|.
CASSPVALGVTEAFF
TGTGCCAGCAGCCCTGTGGCCCTAGGGGTCACTGAAGCTTTCTTT
>TRBJ1-5|.|TRBV6-5|TRBD1
CASNPSGGGNQPQHF
TGTGCCAGCAACCCCTCAGGGGGCGGCAATCAGCCCCAGCATTTT
>TRBJ2-1|.|TRBV7-2|.
CASSLGGFYNEQFF
TGTGCCAGCAGCTTAGGCGGATTTTACAATGAGCAGTTCTTC
>TRBJ2-1|.|TRBV7-8|TRBD2
CASSLEAGGSDEQFF
TGTGCCAGCAGCTTAGAAGCGGGGGGGTCCGATGAGCAGTTCTTC
>TRBJ2-1|.|TRBV20-1|TRBD2
CSASRPGLALRSYNEQFF
TGCAGTGCTAGCCGGCCGGGACTAGCGTTACGCTCCTACAATGAGCAGTTCTTC
>TRBJ2-1|few|TRBV12-3/TRBV12-4|TRBD2
CASSFLSGGNNEQFF
TGTGCCAGCAGTTTCCTTAGCGGGGGGAACAATGAGCAGTTCTTC
>TRBJ1-5|.|TRBV6-1|.
CASSEARRINQPQHF
TGTGCCAGCAGTGAAGCAAGGCGGATCAATCAGCCCCAGCATTTT
>TRBJ2-4|.|TRBV20-1|.
CSAPLGGKNIQYF
TGCAGTGCTCCCCTAGGGGGGAAAAACATTCAGTACTTC
>TRBJ2-3|.|TRBV20-1|.
CSAVRDVKQYF
TGCAGTGCTGTCCGGGATGTCAAGCAGTATTTT
>TRBJ2-3|few|TRBV20-1|TRBD2
CSAAAGRWADTQYF
TGCAGTGCTGCAGCGGGAAGGTGGGCAGATACGCAGTATTTT
>TRBJ2-1|.|TRBV5-4|TRBD1
CASSSQTGIEEQFF
TGTGCCAGCAGCTCCCAGACAGGGATCGAGGAGCAGTTCTTC
>TRBJ1-1|.|TRBV12-3/TRBV12-4|.
CASSTPTGFTEAFF
TGTGCCAGCAGTACCCCCACAGGGTTTACTGAAGCTTTCTTT
>TRBJ2-2|.|TRBV6-6|.
CASGGRTYTGELFF
TGTGCCAGCGGCGGGCGAACTTACACCGGGGAGCTGTTTTTT
>TRBJ1-5|.|TRBV6-5|.
CASMRDRNQPQHF
TGTGCCAGCATGCGGGATCGCAATCAGCCCCAGCATTTT